The subject of this entry is one T cell receptor (beta chain). Its specificity is not known. Genes and germline are mouse. The read ends 1 residue shy of where the CDR3 ends; the end is completed using the germline J gene. The data derive from a study of tissue T cells after allogeneic stem cell transplantation. Study-level results: Tissue-detected TCR repertoire was only partly captured by blood and spleen T cells. Motif-based clustering found tissue-specific repertoire signatures shared across patients, though few clones were shared.

TCRbeta CDR3 was sequenced at survey depth with template counts. The assay was immunoSEQ multiplex PCR, and TCRdb's table has in-frame clones only and misses some. Counted here are nearly 50,000 clones, 73% occurring once; the ten biggest clones make up roughly 0.7%. The CDR3 extends over 14 amino acids. Looked up from germline, CDR1 is FNHDT and CDR2 is SITEND (reference sequence). V was pared by 2 bases and J by 7 bases, with 13 bases between. Source material: sorted cells pooled from one or two spleens. The receptor's source is a pool of C57BL/6 mice in good health. V and J are TRBV19 and TRBJ2-1, with a tentative D call TRBD2 (7 bases). The CDR3 is CASSIGGLRAEQFF. The CDR3 DNA, read in part, is TGTGCCAGCAGTATCGGGGGGCTGAGAGCTGAGCAGTTC. Variable domain in full (rest from reference TRBV19 and TRBJ2-1): GGIITQTPKFLIGQEGQKLTLKCQQNFNHDTMYWYRQDSGKGLRLIYYSITENDLQKGDLSEGYDASREKKSSFSLTVTSAQKNEMAVFLCASSIGGLRAEQFFGPGTRLTVL.